The clone carrying this T cell receptor beta chain has a single count. The antigen is not known. This sample stems from a study of T cell responses to AZD1222 COVID-19 vaccine. Points from the study as a whole: CD4 TCRs associated with vaccination spanned spike, dominating at 160-218 and 743-854. Repertoires were collected only later (after the peak T cell response had occurred).

TCRdb's copy holds only in-frame clones and misses some; the assay was immunoSEQ multiplex PCR. The sample includes around 130,000 clones, 80% to 90% seen only once; the top ten take about 19%. Germline CDR1 MNHEY, CDR2 SVGAGI. The CDR3 has 11 amino acids. The genes are TRBV6-5 and TRBJ1-5; D is uncertain. This TCR was sampled from an adult in good health. The starting material was peripheral blood, obtained on day 0 of MenACWY control vaccination. For the CDR3, the DNA is TGTGGTAGTGGGAATAATCAGCCCCAGCATTTT. Residues: CGSGNNQPQHF.